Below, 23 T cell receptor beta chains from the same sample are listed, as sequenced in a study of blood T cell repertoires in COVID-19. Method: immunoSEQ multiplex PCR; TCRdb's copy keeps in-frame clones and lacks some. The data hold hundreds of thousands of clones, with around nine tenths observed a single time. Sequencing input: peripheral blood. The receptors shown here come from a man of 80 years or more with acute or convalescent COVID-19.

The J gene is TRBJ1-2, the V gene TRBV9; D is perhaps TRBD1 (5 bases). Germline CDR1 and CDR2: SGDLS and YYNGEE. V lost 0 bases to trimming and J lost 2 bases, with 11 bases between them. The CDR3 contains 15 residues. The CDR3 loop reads CASSVGYRTNYGYTF. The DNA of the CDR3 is TGTGCCAGCAGCGTAGGGTACAGGACCAACTATGGCTACACCTTC.

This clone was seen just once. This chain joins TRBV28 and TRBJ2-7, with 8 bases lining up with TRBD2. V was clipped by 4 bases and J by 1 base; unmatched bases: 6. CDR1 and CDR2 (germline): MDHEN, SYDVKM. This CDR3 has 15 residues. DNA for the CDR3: TGTGCCAGCAGTTATCCGGGACTAGTTTCCTACGAGCAGTACTTC. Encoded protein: CASSYPGLVSYEQYF.

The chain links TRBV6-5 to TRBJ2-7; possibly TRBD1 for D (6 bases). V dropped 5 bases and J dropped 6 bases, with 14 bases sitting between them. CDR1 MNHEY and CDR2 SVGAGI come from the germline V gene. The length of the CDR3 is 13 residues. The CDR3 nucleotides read TGTGCCAGCAGTAATAACAGGGTCGGCGAGCAGTACTTC. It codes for CASSNNRVGEQYF.

The chain's CDR3 is CASSFRRESITDTQYF. The DNA for the CDR3 is TGTGCCAGCAGCTTTCGACGGGAATCTATCACAGATACGCAGTATTTT. This chain connects TRBV11-2 to TRBJ2-3; weak D call: TRBD2 (5 bases). The germline V gene has CDR1 SGHAT and CDR2 FQNNGV. Deletions cut 3 bases from V and 2 bases from J, with 15 bases between. The CDR3 is 16 amino acids.

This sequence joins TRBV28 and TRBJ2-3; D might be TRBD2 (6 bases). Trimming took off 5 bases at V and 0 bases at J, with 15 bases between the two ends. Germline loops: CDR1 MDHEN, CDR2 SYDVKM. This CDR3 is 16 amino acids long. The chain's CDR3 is CASSPISGPSTDTQYF. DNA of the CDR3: TGTGCCAGCAGTCCGATTAGCGGCCCCAGCACAGATACGCAGTATTTT.

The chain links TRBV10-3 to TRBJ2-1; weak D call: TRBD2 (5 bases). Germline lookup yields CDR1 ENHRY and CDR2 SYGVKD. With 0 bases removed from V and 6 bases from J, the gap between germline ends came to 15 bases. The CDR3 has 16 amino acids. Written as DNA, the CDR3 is TGTGCCATCAGTGAGTCGGGTACTAGGATAATCAATGAGCAGTTCTTC. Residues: CAISESGTRIINEQFF.

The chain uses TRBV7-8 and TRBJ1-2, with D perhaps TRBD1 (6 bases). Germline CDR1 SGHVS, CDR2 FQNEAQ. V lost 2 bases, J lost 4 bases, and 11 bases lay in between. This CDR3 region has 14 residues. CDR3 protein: CASSLPGAGYGYTF. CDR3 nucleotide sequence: TGTGCCAGCAGCTTACCAGGGGCGGGCTATGGCTACACCTTC.

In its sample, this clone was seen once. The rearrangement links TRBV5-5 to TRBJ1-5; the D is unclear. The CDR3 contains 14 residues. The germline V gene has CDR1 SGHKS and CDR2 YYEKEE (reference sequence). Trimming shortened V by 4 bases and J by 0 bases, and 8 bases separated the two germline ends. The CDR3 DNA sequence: TGTGCCAGCAGCCCACAATATAGCAATCAGCCCCAGCATTTT. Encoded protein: CASSPQYSNQPQHF.

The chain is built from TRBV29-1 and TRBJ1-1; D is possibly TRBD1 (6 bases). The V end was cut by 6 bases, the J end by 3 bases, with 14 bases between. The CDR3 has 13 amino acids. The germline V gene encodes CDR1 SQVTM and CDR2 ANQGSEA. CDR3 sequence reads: CSVTGNSDTEAFF. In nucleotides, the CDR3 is TGCAGCGTAACAGGGAACTCGGACACTGAAGCTTTCTTT.

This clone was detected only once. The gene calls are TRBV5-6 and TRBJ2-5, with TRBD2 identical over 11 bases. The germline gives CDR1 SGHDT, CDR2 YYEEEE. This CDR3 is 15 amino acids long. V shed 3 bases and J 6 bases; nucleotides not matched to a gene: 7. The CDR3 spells CASSSIAGGAKTQYF. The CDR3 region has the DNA TGTGCCAGCAGCTCTATAGCGGGGGGGGCTAAGACCCAGTACTTC.

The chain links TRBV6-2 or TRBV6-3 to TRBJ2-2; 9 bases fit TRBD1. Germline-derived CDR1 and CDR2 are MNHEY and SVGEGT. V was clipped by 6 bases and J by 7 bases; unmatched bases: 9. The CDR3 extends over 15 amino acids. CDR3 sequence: CASSSPGQGIGELFF. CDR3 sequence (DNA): TGTGCCAGCAGCTCACCGGGACAGGGCATCGGGGAGCTGTTTTTT.

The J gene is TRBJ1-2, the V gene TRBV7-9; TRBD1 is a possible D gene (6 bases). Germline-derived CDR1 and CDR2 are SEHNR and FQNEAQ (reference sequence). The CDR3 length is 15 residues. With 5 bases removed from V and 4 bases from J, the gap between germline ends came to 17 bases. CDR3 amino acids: CASSPSDSSIYGYTF. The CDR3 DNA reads TGTGCCAGCAGCCCCTCGGACAGTTCGATCTATGGCTACACCTTC.

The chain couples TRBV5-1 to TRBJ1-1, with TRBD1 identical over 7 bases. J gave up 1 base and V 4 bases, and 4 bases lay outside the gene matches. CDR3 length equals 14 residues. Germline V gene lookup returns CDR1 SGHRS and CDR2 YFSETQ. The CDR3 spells CASSAGQTNTEAFF. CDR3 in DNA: TGCGCCAGCAGCGCGGGACAGACGAACACTGAAGCTTTCTTT.

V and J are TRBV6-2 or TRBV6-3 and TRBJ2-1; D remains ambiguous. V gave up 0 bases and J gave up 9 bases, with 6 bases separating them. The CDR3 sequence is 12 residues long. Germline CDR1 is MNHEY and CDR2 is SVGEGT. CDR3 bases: TGTGCCAGCAGTTACTCTTTCCGTGAGCAGTTCTTC. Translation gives CASSYSFREQFF.

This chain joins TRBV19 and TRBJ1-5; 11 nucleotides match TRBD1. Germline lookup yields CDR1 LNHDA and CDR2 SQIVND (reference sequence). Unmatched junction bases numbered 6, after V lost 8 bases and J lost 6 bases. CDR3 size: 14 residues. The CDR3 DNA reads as TGTGCCAGTTGGACAGGGGGCGTGGGTCAGCCCCAGCATTTT. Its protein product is CASWTGGVGQPQHF.

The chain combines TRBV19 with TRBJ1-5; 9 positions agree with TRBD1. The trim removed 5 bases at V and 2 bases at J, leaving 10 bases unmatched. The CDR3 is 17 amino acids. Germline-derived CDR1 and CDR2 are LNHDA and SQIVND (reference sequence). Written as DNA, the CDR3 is TGTGCCAGTAGTTCCCAACAGGGGGCTTGGGGCAATCAGCCCCAGCATTTT. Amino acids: CASSSQQGAWGNQPQHF.

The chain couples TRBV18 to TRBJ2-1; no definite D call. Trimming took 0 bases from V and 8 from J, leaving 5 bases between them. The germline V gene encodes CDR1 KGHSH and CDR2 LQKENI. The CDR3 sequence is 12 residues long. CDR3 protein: CASSPPSYEQFF. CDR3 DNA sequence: TGTGCCAGCTCACCACCCTCCTATGAGCAGTTCTTC.

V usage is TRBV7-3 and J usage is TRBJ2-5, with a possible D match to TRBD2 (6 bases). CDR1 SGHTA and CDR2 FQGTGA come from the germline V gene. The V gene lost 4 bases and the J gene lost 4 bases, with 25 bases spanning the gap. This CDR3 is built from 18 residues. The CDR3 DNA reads TGTGCCAGCAGCTCCGATCCTCGGAGGGGCCGGATCCCAGAGACCCAGTACTTC. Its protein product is CASSSDPRRGRIPETQYF.

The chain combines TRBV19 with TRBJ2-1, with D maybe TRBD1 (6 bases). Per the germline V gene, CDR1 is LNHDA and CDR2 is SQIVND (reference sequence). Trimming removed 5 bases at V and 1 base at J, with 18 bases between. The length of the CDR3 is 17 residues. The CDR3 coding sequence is TGTGCCAGTAGTGGTAGATCAACAGGGAATTCCTACAATGAGCAGTTCTTC. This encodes CASSGRSTGNSYNEQFF.

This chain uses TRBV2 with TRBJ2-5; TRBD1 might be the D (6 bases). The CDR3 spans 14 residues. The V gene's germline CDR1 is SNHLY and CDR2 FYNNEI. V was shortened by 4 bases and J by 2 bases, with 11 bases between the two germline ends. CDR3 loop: CASSVQGSQETQYF. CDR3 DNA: TGTGCCAGCAGTGTCCAGGGGTCGCAAGAGACCCAGTACTTC.

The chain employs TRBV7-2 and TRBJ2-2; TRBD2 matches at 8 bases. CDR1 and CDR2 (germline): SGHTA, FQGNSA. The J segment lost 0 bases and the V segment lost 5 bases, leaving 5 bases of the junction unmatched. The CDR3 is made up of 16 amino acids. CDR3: CASSPGGSANTGELFF. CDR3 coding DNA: TGTGCCAGCAGCCCGGGGGGGTCAGCGAACACCGGGGAGCTGTTTTTT.

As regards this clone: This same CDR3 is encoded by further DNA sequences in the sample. The CDR3 DNA is TGTGCCAGCAGCCCTAGGACAGCTTCCTACAATGAGCAGTTCTTC. Protein: CASSPRTASYNEQFF. The chain uses TRBV9 and TRBJ2-1; a possible D gene is TRBD1 (6 bases). This CDR3 region has 15 residues. Germline-derived CDR1 and CDR2 are SGDLS and YYNGEE. V lost 4 bases and J lost 1, with 12 bases in between.

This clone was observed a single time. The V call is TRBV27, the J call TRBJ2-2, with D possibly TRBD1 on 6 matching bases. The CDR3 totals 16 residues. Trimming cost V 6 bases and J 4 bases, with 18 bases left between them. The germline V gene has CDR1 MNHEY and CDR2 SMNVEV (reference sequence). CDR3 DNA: TGTGCCAGCAGAGGTCAGCAGGGGTGGGTCACCGGGGAGCTGTTTTTT. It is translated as CASRGQQGWVTGELFF.